This entry lists 17 T cell receptor beta chains sequenced from one sample in a study of identical twins. MiXCR, applied by TCRdb to the 5' RACE reads, yields one record per CDR3 protein. The sample shows 600,000 to 850,000 distinct CDR3 sequences, roughly 20% of them seen only once. These data were also filed under a second study, of T cells expressing NK-cell markers.

What was sequenced was PBMCs. Receptors originate from a woman younger than 35 in good health.

This clonotype has more than one count but fewer than ten. The chain is built from TRBV5-6 and TRBJ2-1; TRBD2 matches 9 bases. Germline loops: CDR1 SGHDT, CDR2 YYEEEE. J was trimmed by 2 bases and V by 5 bases; bases with no gene match: 8. The CDR3 spans 16 residues. The CDR3 loop is CASSSGTSGPYNEQFF. The CDR3 DNA is TGTGCCAGCAGTTCAGGTACTAGCGGGCCCTACAATGAGCAGTTCTTC.

This clonotype has only a few counts. The chain is built from TRBV20-1 and TRBJ1-6; a weak D match, TRBD1 (5 bases). Trimming stripped 4 bases from V and 7 bases from J, with 14 bases between. The CDR3 contains 14 residues. Per germline, CDR1 DFQATT and CDR2 SNEGSKA (reference sequence). The CDR3 DNA reads TGCAGTGCTATCCCCGGGGGAAGAAATTCACCCCTCCACTTT. Amino acids: CSAIPGGRNSPLHF.

This clonotype appeared a few times. The J gene is TRBJ2-1, the V gene TRBV30; D call uncertain. Germline CDR1 is GTSNPN and CDR2 is SVGIG (reference sequence). CDR3 length: 8 residues. V was cut by 7 bases and J by 5 bases, with 0 bases left in between. CDR3: CAYNEQFF. CDR3 DNA sequence: TGTGCCTACAATGAGCAGTTCTTC.

This clonotype was seen a handful of times. The rearrangement links TRBV6-1 to TRBJ1-6; D gene ambiguous. Germline V gene sequence: CDR1 MNHNS, CDR2 SASEGT. V lost 6 bases and J lost 7, with 13 bases in between. This CDR3 contains 14 residues. The CDR3 nucleotides are TGTGCCAGCAGCCGAGAAGTCCCCAATTCACCCCTCCACTTT. This codes for CASSREVPNSPLHF.

The rearrangement uses TRBV5-1 and TRBJ2-3, with 12 bases fitting TRBD2. The CDR3 runs to 16 residues. Trimming cost V 3 bases and J 2 bases; bases outside gene matches: 4. Looked up from germline, CDR1 is SGHRS and CDR2 is YFSETQ. In DNA, the CDR3 is TGCGCCAGCAGCTGGGGACTAGCGGGCGTCACAGATACGCAGTATTTT. Protein: CASSWGLAGVTDTQYF.

The chain is built from TRBV5-1 and TRBJ2-5; D unclear. This CDR3 is built from 11 residues. The germline gives CDR1 SGHRS, CDR2 YFSETQ. Trimming took 7 bases from V and 5 from J, leaving 9 bases between them. As DNA, the CDR3 is TGCGCCAGCCACGACGGGGAGACCCAGTACTTC. This encodes CASHDGETQYF.

At least ten counts were recorded for this clonotype. CDR3 in amino acids: CASSHGPQAGEQFF. The DNA of the CDR3 is TGCGCCAGCAGCCATGGCCCCCAGGCAGGTGAGCAGTTCTTC. V gene TRBV4-3 combines with J gene TRBJ2-1; D is unresolved. This CDR3 comprises 14 residues. Trimming took 3 bases from V and 9 from J, leaving 15 bases between them. Germline values: CDR1 LGHNA, CDR2 YSLEER.

This clonotype was detected a few times. V usage is TRBV5-1 and J usage is TRBJ1-4; the D gene is possibly TRBD1 (6 bases). The CDR3 sequence is 14 residues long. The V end lost 4 bases, the J end lost 8 bases, and 15 bases lay between the germline ends. Germline V gives CDR1 SGHRS, CDR2 YFSETQ. The CDR3 DNA sequence: TGCGCCAGCAGCGGGTTCGGGGGCGGAGAAAAACTGTTTTTT. This gives the protein CASSGFGGGEKLFF.

This chain joins TRBV28 and TRBJ2-3; tentatively, D is TRBD1 (5 bases). Looked up from germline, CDR1 is MDHEN and CDR2 is SYDVKM. This CDR3 has 16 residues. The V end lost 5 bases, the J end lost 3 bases, and 18 bases lay between the germline ends. CDR3 sequence: CASSQFWGAGTDTQYF. CDR3 bases: TGTGCCAGCAGTCAATTCTGGGGCGCCGGGACAGATACGCAGTATTTT.

This clonotype occurred many times. One end of the junction fails to match germline, which may point to a read error. CDR3 nucleotide sequence: TGTGCCAGCAGTTTAGGGCAGGCCCAAGAGACCCAGTACTTC. Protein: CASSLGQAQETQYF. The J gene is TRBJ2-5, the V gene TRBV5-1; D is unclear. Per the germline V gene, CDR1 is SGHRS and CDR2 is YFSETQ. The CDR3 covers 14 residues.

This chain uses TRBV4-3 with TRBJ2-3; 15 bases map to TRBD2. V dropped 3 bases and J dropped 1; count of bases not matched to a gene: 11. Per the germline V gene, CDR1 is LGHNA and CDR2 is YSLEER. The CDR3 runs to 20 residues. CDR3: CASSQTLGLAGGSRTDTQYF. The CDR3 nucleotides read TGCGCCAGCAGCCAGACCCTGGGACTAGCGGGAGGCTCCCGCACAGATACGCAGTATTTT.

The CDR3 DNA follows: TGTGCCAGCAGTTACGTTTTGAACTATAATTCACCCCTCCACTTT. Amino acid sequence: CASSYVLNYNSPLHF. The rearrangement links TRBV6-5 to TRBJ1-6, with no clear D. Trimming removed 2 bases at V and 3 bases at J, with 8 bases between. This CDR3 has 15 residues. Germline-derived CDR1 and CDR2 are MNHEY and SVGAGI.

The chain combines TRBV12-3 or TRBV12-4 with TRBJ1-1; tentatively, D is TRBD1 (5 bases). The CDR3 is made up of 11 amino acids. The V gene lost 7 bases and the J gene lost 11 bases, with 14 bases spanning the gap. CDR3 residues: CASTLAGVAFF. The CDR3, as DNA: TGTGCCAGCACTCTGGCGGGGGTGGCTTTCTTT.

The J gene is TRBJ2-1, the V gene TRBV12-3 or TRBV12-4; D remains ambiguous. This CDR3 is built from 14 residues. The V end was cut by 8 bases, the J end by 6 bases, with 17 bases between. CDR3 sequence: CASLRRLDGNEQFF. CDR3 bases: TGTGCCAGCCTACGACGGTTAGACGGCAATGAGCAGTTCTTC.

This clonotype was observed once. The rearrangement links TRBV6-5 to TRBJ1-1; D remains unclear. Looked up from germline, CDR1 is MNHEY and CDR2 is SVGAGI. V was shortened by 2 bases and J by 4 bases, with 11 bases between the two germline ends. The CDR3 contains 14 residues. CDR3 sequence: CASSYKAASTEAFF. The CDR3 bases are TGTGCCAGCAGTTACAAAGCAGCGAGCACTGAAGCTTTCTTT.

The chain uses TRBV20-1 and TRBJ1-5, with D hard to call. Trimming shortened V by 2 bases and J by 3 bases, and 14 bases separated the two germline ends. Germline V gene data show CDR1 as DFQATT and CDR2 as SNEGSKA (reference sequence). The CDR3 totals 15 residues. CDR3 nucleotides: TGCAGTGCTAGATTGGGGAGTGAGAACAATCAGCCCCAGCATTTT. Translating it yields CSARLGSENNQPQHF.

The chain is built from TRBV3-1 and TRBJ2-7; TRBD1 agrees at 7 bases. With V trimmed by 4 bases and J by 0 bases, 6 bases remained unmatched. Germline CDR1 reads LGHDT; CDR2 reads YNNKEL (reference sequence). CDR3 length: 15 amino acids. DNA of the CDR3: TGTGCCAGCAGCCTGGCGGACAGGAGCTCCTACGAGCAGTACTTC. It specifies CASSLADRSSYEQYF.